The 10 T cell receptor beta chains presented below share a single source sample, sequenced in a study of immune heterogeneity within non-small cell lung tumors. Amplifying TCR beta CDR3 involved multiplex PCR carried out with 32 V and 13 J primers. TCRdb re-called the multiplex PCR reads with MiXCR, one entry per CDR3 protein. The sample yields about 1,800 distinct CDR3 sequences, approximately 29% seen once. The template for each sample was roughly 600 ng of genomic DNA, which had been extracted from bulk tumor tissue. Biopsies, several per primary tumor and spaced far apart, were collected during surgery. The cohort was untreated, with newly diagnosed non-small cell lung cancer undergoing curative surgery. The source material was lung tumor tissue. These receptors came from a man between 60 and 75 years old with non-small cell lung cancer.

The rearrangement uses TRBV6-1 and TRBJ2-3; 7 nucleotides align to TRBD2. Germline V lookup: CDR1 MNHNS, CDR2 SASEGT. V was pared by 4 bases and J by 6 bases, with 7 bases of the junction left unmatched. The CDR3 runs to 14 residues. The CDR3 DNA follows: TGTGCCAGCAGTGTTCGCGGGAGTATGGATACGCAGTATTTT. Translated, it gives CASSVRGSMDTQYF.

This clonotype was seen a handful of times. The chain couples TRBV9 to TRBJ2-3; TRBD2 might be the D (6 bases). The CDR3 has 15 residues. The germline V gene has CDR1 SGDLS and CDR2 YYNGEE. V was trimmed by 3 bases and J by 0 bases, leaving 11 bases between them. The CDR3 DNA follows: TGTGCCAGCAGCGGTAGCGGTACTAGCACAGATACGCAGTATTTT. This codes for CASSGSGTSTDTQYF.

This clonotype was detected a few times. J is TRBJ2-3 and V is TRBV6-1; D is perhaps TRBD2 (5 bases). The CDR3 is 16 residues long. The V end was cut by 1 base, the J end by 4 bases, with 15 bases between. Germline CDR1 MNHNS, CDR2 SASEGT. The DNA for the CDR3 is TGTGCCAGCAGTGAAGGTTTGGGAGTCGGCGCAGATACGCAGTATTTT. Translating it yields CASSEGLGVGADTQYF.

In its sample, this clonotype ranks as large (0.1 to 1%). The rearrangement uses TRBV28 and TRBJ1-6; a possible D gene is TRBD1 (6 bases). The CDR3 is 17 amino acids. Germline CDR1 reads MDHEN; CDR2 reads SYDVKM. Deletions cut 3 bases from V and 6 bases from J, with 18 bases between. The CDR3 nucleotides read TGTGCCAGCAGTTTGTTGGCAGGGGCGGTCGGTAATTCACCCCTCCACTTT. Translating it yields CASSLLAGAVGNSPLHF.

The rearrangement joins TRBV12-3 or TRBV12-4 to TRBJ1-6, with D possibly TRBD1 on 5 matching bases. CDR3 length: 14 residues. V lost 3 bases and J lost 6, with 9 bases in between. The CDR3: CASSFSGLNSPLHF. In DNA form, the CDR3 reads TGTGCCAGCAGTTTTTCAGGGCTTAATTCACCCCTCCACTTT.

Within the sample, this clonotype is medium-sized. The chain is built from TRBV6-1 and TRBJ1-6; TRBD1 is a possible D gene (5 bases). The CDR3 runs 14 residues. Germline V gene lookup returns CDR1 MNHNS and CDR2 SASEGT. Trimming stripped 6 bases from V and 7 bases from J, with 13 bases between. Here the CDR3 DNA reads TGTGCCAGCAGGAATGGACGGGGGAATTCACCCCTCCACTTT. It codes for CASRNGRGNSPLHF.

This chain joins TRBV10-3 and TRBJ2-3; 11 bases agree with TRBD1. CDR3 length equals 16 residues. The germline V gene encodes CDR1 ENHRY and CDR2 SYGVKD. Trimming cost V 6 bases and J 6 bases; bases outside gene matches: 11. CDR3: CAIRAVGDRGTDTQYF. The CDR3 nucleotides are TGTGCCATCAGGGCTGTGGGGGACAGGGGGACGGATACGCAGTATTTT.

This chain joins TRBV9 and TRBJ2-5, with 7 bases identical to TRBD2. Germline V gene sequence: CDR1 SGDLS, CDR2 YYNGEE. Unmatched junction bases numbered 10, after V lost 4 bases and J lost 4 bases. The CDR3 has 15 amino acids. In DNA form, the CDR3 reads TGTGCCAGCAGCACAAATACGGGAGGATCAGAGACCCAGTACTTC. Translated: CASSTNTGGSETQYF.

On this clonotype itself: At one end the junction does not follow the germline gene, possibly because of a read error. The CDR3 bases are TGTTCCAGCAGCTTGGGGGACACCACCTACACAGATACGCAGTATTTT. Amino acids: CSSSLGDTTYTDTQYF. J is TRBJ2-3 and V is TRBV5-8; D perhaps matches TRBD1 (6 bases). CDR3 length equals 16 residues. Germline CDR1 is SGHTS and CDR2 is YDEGEE.

In its sample, this clonotype was seen once. The chain employs TRBV6-2 or TRBV6-3 and TRBJ1-3; tentatively, D is TRBD1 (6 bases). This CDR3 has 16 amino acids. Germline lookup yields CDR1 MNHEY and CDR2 SVGEGT. Deletions cut 2 bases from V and 4 bases from J, with 15 bases between. The CDR3, as DNA: TGTGCCAGCAGTTACCGCTCTAGGACAGCCGGAAACACCATATATTTT. Translated, it gives CASSYRSRTAGNTIYF.